This TCR beta chain was obtained from a study of T cell responses to AZD1222 COVID-19 vaccine. Broader study findings: Targeting of unmutated variant regions was reportedly seen in nearly half of spike-specific TCRs. Donors were mostly white British, more females; clonal diversity possibly underestimated.

V dropped 1 base and J dropped 5; count of bases not matched to a gene: 8. The CDR3 runs to 17 residues. Germline-derived CDR1 and CDR2 are SGHAT and FQNNGV. This clone was picked up one time. Its target is not known. Some clones are missing from TCRdb's copy, which holds only in-frame ones; the method was immunoSEQ multiplex PCR. Of under 200,000 clones listed, around 92% are singletons. Doses given second, at about 4 or about 12 weeks, were pooled. The material sequenced was peripheral blood, taken 28 days after the second AZD1222 dose. V and J are TRBV11-2 and TRBJ2-5; 12 bases align to TRBD2. The receptor comes from an adult who received the AZD1222 COVID-19 vaccine. CDR3 bases: TGTGCCAGCAGCTTAGGGCTAGCGGGGGGGGAGATGGAGACCCAGTACTTC. This translates into CASSLGLAGGEMETQYF.